The clone carrying this TCR beta chain was seen a single time. The data belong to a study of blood T cell repertoires in COVID-19. As for the study in general: COVID-19 samples collected from the United States, Italy and Spain covered acute and convalescent phases. PBMCs, B-cell-depleted T cells, or T cells were the source of the cDNA or gDNA that made up the material.

In the authors' workflow: The authors estimated nucleated cell counts from reference gene primer amplification. The method was immunoSEQ multiplex PCR; TCRdb's version includes in-frame clones alone and lacks a portion of them. V, J and clone size reflect that table, while D and trimming were determined from the DNA. In the table there are some 400,000 clones, roughly 86% of which are singletons. CDR3 length equals 13 residues. V was cut by 2 bases and J by 7 bases, with 13 bases left in between. CDR1 and CDR2 from the germline V gene are SGHRS and YFSETQ. This TCR came from a human donor in a cohort sampled during active COVID-19. The chain joins TRBV5-1 to TRBJ2-7; D may be TRBD1 (6 bases). Source material: peripheral blood. The chain's CDR3 is CASSLNYREEQYF. CDR3 sequence (DNA): TGCGCCAGCAGCTTAAACTACAGGGAAGAGCAGTACTTC.